This entry features one T cell receptor beta chain sequence. Its specificity is unknown. The record originates from a study of a mutant IDH1 vaccine in newly diagnosed glioma. V lost 4 bases, J lost 5 bases, and 8 bases stayed unmatched. The CDR3 covers 16 residues. Germline CDR1 reads WSHSY; CDR2 reads SAAADI. The table came from immunoSEQ multiplex PCR; TCRdb's copy has only in-frame clones and leaves some out. The sample holds about 50,000 clones, about nine tenths seen once. Time point reported: baseline, week 1 (first vaccination visit). Specified treatment: pre-vaccination baseline after standard-of-care therapy. The donors' diagnosis was new WHO grade 3 or 4 astrocytoma that was IDH1-mutant and ATRX-lost. Study observations and caveats: Vaccine-induced immune responses were detected in around 92% of patients. Pseudoprogression seemingly bore no relation to changes in top peripheral T cell clonotypes.

This TCR derives from a man between 35 and 55 years old with glioma. The rearrangement links TRBV10-2 to TRBJ2-6; 7 nucleotides align to TRBD1. The sequenced sample was PBMCs, obtained from a glioma patient treated with radiotherapy, temozolomide or both. The CDR3 sequence is CASSVGGTSRANVLTF. The CDR3 DNA reads TGCGCCAGCAGTGTAGGGGGCACTAGTCGGGCCAACGTCCTGACTTTC.